The T cell receptor beta chain under discussion was sequenced for a study of regulatory T cells in long-lasting Graves disease (dated by TCRdb to the early 2020s). Regarding the research as a whole: Patients with newly diagnosed Graves' disease had been on antithyroid drugs for under 3 months. Persistent Graves' disease patients were compared with newly diagnosed Graves' disease patients by peripheral blood TCR sequencing and RNA sequencing. A total of around 35 samples underwent TCR sequencing, from about 13 patients with persistent Graves' disease and approximately 20 patients with newly diagnosed Graves' disease. The study took place in China and was registered as a clinical trial. The study at large found these results: Patients with persistent disease shared more public clonotypes (around 2,500) than newly diagnosed patients did (966). Sequencing and analysis were limited to the TCR beta chain. The small sample size was acknowledged by the authors as a limitation that may reduce accuracy. The study examined only peripheral blood because the primary lesion, thyroid tissue, could not be accessed. Compared with newly diagnosed patients, patients with persistent Graves' disease had lower TCR Shannon entropy and fewer highly expanded clones, which suggests clonal expansion. TRBV28, TRBJ1-2 and TRBJ2-5 were preferentially used in persistent disease, while TRBV20-1 and TRBJ2-1 were favored in newly diagnosed disease.

V trim: 7 bases; J trim: 5 bases; unmatched bases: 8. Including cysteine and phenylalanine, the CDR3 has 14 amino acids. Kept here is only the CDR3 DNA, which spans 42 bases and is read in frame from base 1. Reading the germline V gene (reference sequence) gives CDR1 LNHNV and CDR2 YYDKDF. The sample's time point label, decoded: newly diagnosed GD, antithyroid drugs for less than 3 months. For both TCR sequencing and RNA sequencing, RNA was extracted from PBMCs using TRIzol. The diagnosis of Graves' disease followed American Thyroid Association guidelines. Recruitment of patients was carried out at an endocrinology department in Xi'an, China. From each patient, around 9 milliliters of peripheral blood was collected into an EDTA anticoagulant tube. Ficoll Paque Plus density gradient separation was used to isolate PBMCs, and no further T cell sorting was performed. An Agilent 2100 Bioanalyzer and agarose gel were used to assess RNA quality, and a NanoDrop 2000 was used to measure RNA concentration.

Comment on this clonotype: Its target antigen remains unknown. Base qualities are not recorded, but no much larger clone differs from it by a single base.

The library was made by multiplex PCR. The sequencing machine was an Illumina HiSeq 4000. TCR beta libraries were built with iRepertoire HTBI primers and Arm-PCR amplification of CDR3 regions. Before sequencing, the PCR products underwent gel purification. The study's processing was this. Gene usage analysis of CDR3 amino acid clonotypes relied on the 60 to 65 TRBV and about 15 TRBJ segments identified across samples. COPE and FqMerger were used to merge the filtered high-quality paired reads into contigs. BLAST was used to align contigs to IMGT TRBV, TRBD and TRBJ reference genes, and CDR3 was defined according to IMGT. Any clonotype with a frequency above 0.1% was counted as a highly expanded clone. Shannon entropy was used to measure repertoire diversity, and the Gini coefficient was used to measure V-J evenness. Public clonotypes were defined as clonotypes shared by more than one individual. TCRdb handled the public reads itself, with Q25 trimming in fastp and clone calling in MiXCR, and kept productive beta chains. Rows with a matching CDR3 protein are joined into one entry that keeps the most common DNA and genes. Here the V and J calls rest on TCRdb's processing, not on the authors' analysis. The table for this sample lists about 470,000 distinct CDR3 sequences; 16% of them were counted only once. The ten largest clones capture approximately 12% of the sample.

The same sample was also studied in work on T cells in Graves' hyperthyroidism and ophthalmopathy. From that second study: A patient counted as having stable Graves' hyperthyroidism if no progression to ophthalmopathy occurred over 18 months of follow-up. Hyperthyroidism patients were newly diagnosed, with disease duration under 2 months, and aged 18 to 65 years. Patients with uncontrolled infections, other autoimmune diseases, pregnancy or lactation were excluded. Diagnoses were established on the basis of clinical symptoms, serum thyroxine and TRAb, thyroid ultrasound, and orbital computed tomography. The first round of RT-PCR for the TCR CDR3 was performed with the HTBI primer set and the Qiagen OneStep RT-PCR kit. Most expanded thyroid clonotypes (frequency above 0.001) were also detected in blood, a finding suggesting that blood repertoires may reflect thyroid immune responses. In cross-validation, a model built on a 13 V-J signature told ophthalmopathy apart from stable hyperthyroidism with over 85% sensitivity and roughly 81% specificity, and in testing the same model reached 80%/75%. In validation, progression to ophthalmopathy was predicted by the model with about 70% sensitivity and 72.22% specificity, a median of about 6.8 months before onset. TCR V-J signatures able to tell the groups apart were searched for in a discovery cohort of 100 or so patients, of whom over 40 had Graves' ophthalmopathy and around 56 had stable Graves' hyperthyroidism. Whether ophthalmopathy could be predicted prospectively was tested in an independent validation cohort made up of some 20 hyperthyroidism patients plus 17 patients who later progressed to ophthalmopathy. For training and testing, the 110 or so patients in the discovery cohort were randomly divided in a 7:3 ratio. The study also compared thyroid tissue and blood T-cell repertoires from five or six Graves' hyperthyroidism patients. After blood sampling, hyperthyroidism patients were treated with methimazole at a starting dose of 30 mg daily, and ophthalmopathy patients were treated with high-dose intravenous methylprednisolone. Libraries were constructed in a second round of multiplex PCR, after which size selection and purification were carried out. The libraries were sequenced on an Illumina HiSeq2000 using paired-end 100 bp reads. Raw data were processed with SOAPnuke, discarding reads with adapters, uncalled bases, mean Phred below 15, or no exact constant-primer or identifier match. High-quality paired reads were merged with COPE v1.2.5, and unique nucleotide sequences were defined as clonotypes. MiTCR v1.1 was used to align clonotypes to the IMGT TRBV, TRBD and TRBJ reference segments. The analysis was restricted to V-J combinations with a frequency above 0.0001, which together covered over 99% of the repertoires. The TCS score was defined as F50 (clonal expansion) divided by E x V (chaos), with BLOSUM62-based TCRdist calculated between CDR3 peptides within each V-J. Welch's t-statistics and random forest reduced roughly 500 V-J features to about 13, which were used in a naive Bayes classifier (R e1071). No statistical method was used to set the sample size in advance, and investigators knew the group allocation. According to the paper, TCR Vbeta CDR3 sequencing was carried out on about 140 peripheral blood samples, which came from approximately 41 ophthalmopathy, approximately 78 hyperthyroidism and 17 progressor patients.

The source of this sequence is a man aged 35 to 55 with Graves disease. Donor details come from another sample of the same person, matched by shared clones. The chain links TRBV15 with TRBJ1-1, with 9 middle bases fitting TRBD1. Sequences were derived from peripheral blood mononuclear cells (PBMCs), sampled at new diagnosis, from a patient treated with antithyroid drugs. The DNA sequence is as follows: TGTGCCACCACTTTGGACAGGGGAAGGACTGAAGCTTTCTTT. Its protein is CATTLDRGRTEAFF.